This entry features one TCR beta chain sequence. This entry belongs to a study of blood T cell repertoires in COVID-19. Per germline, CDR1 LNHDA and CDR2 SQIVND (reference sequence). V shed 3 bases and J shed 9 bases, with 19 bases lying between them. The CDR3 is made up of 15 amino acids. The method was immunoSEQ multiplex PCR; TCRdb's version includes in-frame clones alone and lacks a portion of them. Found here are about 200,000 clones, about 88% of them singletons; the top ten hold 4.5% to 5%. This clonotype originated in an elderly woman with acute or convalescent COVID-19. The V gene is TRBV19, the J gene TRBJ2-3, with D tentatively TRBD2 (6 bases). Sequences were obtained from peripheral blood. The CDR3 loop is CASSILTRGRKTQYF. The CDR3 DNA is TGTGCCAGTAGTATTTTGACTAGAGGCAGGAAGACGCAGTATTTT.